These 25 T cell receptor beta chains share one sample of origin, sequenced in a study of Graves' ophthalmopathy and Graves' hyperthyroidism. Using RNA transcripts, the TCR beta CDR3 regions were amplified. HTBI primers were used in a first-round RT-PCR, which preceded a second-round multiplex PCR. TCRdb passed the multiplex PCR reads through MiXCR, listing each CDR3 protein once. The sample lists hundreds of thousands of distinct CDR3 sequences; 22% were seen once. Material for sequencing was peripheral blood. The receptors shown here come from a woman younger than 35 with stable Graves' hyperthyroidism. Some clones in this sample may be carry-over from other donors' samples.

The table lists this clonotype with many counts. The rearrangement links TRBV28 to TRBJ2-7; D is ambiguous. There are 16 residues in the CDR3. The ends were cut back, 6 bases at V and 3 bases at J, with 21 bases in the middle. Germline CDR1 reads MDHEN; CDR2 reads SYDVKM. The CDR3: CASRMRQAPADYEQYF. The CDR3 DNA sequence: TGTGCCAGCAGGATGCGGCAGGCGCCCGCTGACTACGAGCAGTACTTC.

This clonotype was picked up a small number of times. The junction shows a germline mismatch at one end, possibly a read error. The chain combines TRBV6-2 or TRBV6-3 with TRBJ1-2; weak D call: TRBD1 (5 bases). CDR1 and CDR2 (germline): MNHEY, SVGEGT. The length of the CDR3 is 19 residues. CDR3 coding DNA: TGTGCCACCAGTCGGCTACCTCGTCTTGAGGCCGGGGGGAGTCGTGGCTACACCTTC. Translating gives CATSRLPRLEAGGSRGYTF.

The chain carries TRBV7-2 and TRBJ2-5; perhaps TRBD1 as D (5 bases). The CDR3 covers 15 residues. Germline loops: CDR1 SGHTA, CDR2 FQGNSA. Trimming pared 2 bases from V and 0 bases from J, leaving 10 bases between. The CDR3 sequence: CASSLPRVYQETQYF. The CDR3 DNA is TGTGCCAGCAGCTTACCCAGGGTGTACCAAGAGACCCAGTACTTC.

In its sample, this clonotype was seen many times. The chain combines TRBV19 with TRBJ1-2; the D gene is possibly TRBD1 (6 bases). CDR3 size: 14 residues. Trimming took 4 bases from V and 7 from J, leaving 16 bases between them. CDR1 and CDR2 (germline): LNHDA, SQIVND (reference sequence). The CDR3: CASSTYTDSRGYTF. In DNA, the CDR3 is TGTGCCAGTAGTACCTATACGGACAGTCGTGGCTACACCTTC.

CDR3 DNA sequence: TGTGCCAGCAGCCCGGTCCCAGATACGCAGTATTTT. Its translation is CASSPVPDTQYF. This sequence joins TRBV7-8 and TRBJ2-3; D unresolved. Trimming removed 5 bases at V and 4 bases at J, with 7 bases between. The CDR3 consists of 12 residues. Germline CDR1 is SGHVS and CDR2 is FQNEAQ.

Points on this clonotype: Given a much more abundant clone one base away, this may be a read error. The genes are TRBV6-1 and TRBJ2-5; 8 bases match TRBD2. The CDR3 spans 12 residues. The ends lost 6 bases at V and 9 bases at J; junction bases unmatched: 6. Germline V gene data show CDR1 as MNHNS and CDR2 as SASEGT. This CDR3 reads CASRAPGGAQYF. In DNA form, the CDR3 reads TGTGCCAGCAGGGCCCCCGGGGGGGCCCAGTACTTC.

This clonotype was seen at least ten times. The chain employs TRBV12-3 or TRBV12-4 and TRBJ1-5; the D is unclear. The germline V and J ends were trimmed by 1 base and 4 bases, with 11 bases remaining between them. The CDR3 sequence is 15 residues long. The CDR3 DNA sequence: TGTGCCAGCAGTTTAGGATGGTTACCGAATCAGCCCCAGCATTTT. It yields the protein CASSLGWLPNQPQHF.

This clonotype has only a few counts. The rearrangement uses TRBV6-1 and TRBJ1-1; D gene uncertain. Trimming stripped 4 bases from V and 9 bases from J, with 15 bases between. The CDR3 loop spans 13 amino acids. Looked up from germline, CDR1 is MNHNS and CDR2 is SASEGT. CDR3 amino acids: CASSADFYQKAFF. The CDR3 bases are TGTGCCAGCAGTGCTGACTTTTACCAAAAAGCTTTCTTT.

The chain combines TRBV5-1 with TRBJ2-5; 8 nucleotides match TRBD1. Germline V gives CDR1 SGHRS, CDR2 YFSETQ. The CDR3 has 14 residues. With 4 bases clipped from V and 6 bases from J, the junction kept 8 bases outside the gene matches. CDR3 DNA sequence: TGCGCCAGCAGCGTCGGACAGGGTGTAAAGACCCAGTACTTC. This codes for CASSVGQGVKTQYF.

This clonotype was seen a few times. The CDR3 spells CASSFAQGNTEAFF. As DNA, the CDR3 is TGTGCCAGCAGTTTTGCACAGGGAAACACTGAAGCTTTCTTT. The chain has TRBV12-3 or TRBV12-4 and TRBJ1-1; tentatively, D is TRBD1 (6 bases). The CDR3 has 14 amino acids. The ends were cut back, 3 bases at V and 2 bases at J, with 10 bases in the middle.

V is TRBV10-3 and J is TRBJ2-5, with D unresolved. The germline V gene encodes CDR1 ENHRY and CDR2 SYGVKD. V lost 0 bases, J lost 9 bases, and 11 bases lay in between. The CDR3 has 13 residues. The CDR3 sequence is CAISESLVGAQYF. The CDR3 DNA reads as TGTGCCATCAGTGAGTCCTTGGTCGGCGCCCAGTACTTC.

Regarding this clonotype: A read error may account for a junction end that differs from germline. V usage is TRBV6-5 and J usage is TRBJ2-4, with unresolved D. From germline, CDR1 is MNHEY and CDR2 SVGAGI. This CDR3 comprises 15 residues. The CDR3 DNA sequence: TGTGCCAGCAGTTCCAAGGGTTTTGGCAAAAACATTAAGTACTTC. It specifies CASSSKGFGKNIKYF.

This clonotype was seen ten or more times. Germline and junction disagree at one end, which may indicate a read error. The rearrangement links TRBV20-1 to TRBJ1-1; D remains ambiguous. The germline V gene encodes CDR1 DFQATT and CDR2 SNEGSKA (reference sequence). This CDR3 is 12 amino acids long. This CDR3 reads CSARNPNTVAFF. The CDR3 DNA sequence: TGCAGTGCCCGGAACCCGAACACTGTAGCTTTCTTT.

This chain connects TRBV25-1 to TRBJ1-2; 9 bases fit TRBD1. With 8 bases clipped from V and 6 bases from J, the junction kept 10 bases outside the gene matches. Germline V gene data show CDR1 as MGHDK and CDR2 as SYGVNS. The CDR3 consists of 14 residues. The CDR3, as DNA: TGTGCCAGCGGAACAGGGGGCGGTACGGATGGCTACACCTTC. This translates into CASGTGGGTDGYTF.

In the case of this clonotype: Germline and junction disagree at one end, which may indicate a read error. This sequence joins TRBV28 and TRBJ2-7; 16 positions agree with TRBD2. The CDR3 has 15 amino acids. Germline-derived CDR1 and CDR2 are MDHEN and SYDVKM. CDR3 sequence: CASSMPGTSGRVPSF. In DNA, the CDR3 is TGTGCCAGCAGTATGCCCGGGACTAGCGGGAGGGTCCCCAGCTTC. The variable domain in full, completed from reference TRBV28 and TRBJ2-7, reads DVKVTQSSRYLVKRTGEKVFLECVQDMDHENMFWYRQDPGLGLRLIYFSYDVKMKEKGDIPEGYSVSREKKERFSLILESASTNQTSMYLCASSMPGTSGRVPSFGPGTRLTVT.

The chain links TRBV4-2 to TRBJ1-3; no firm D call. Germline V gene data show CDR1 as LGHNA and CDR2 as YNFKEQ. The CDR3 is made up of 17 amino acids. V was shortened by 0 bases and J by 0 bases, with 12 bases between the two germline ends. The CDR3: CASSQDSGGLSGNTIYF. CDR3 coding DNA: TGTGCCAGCAGCCAAGATTCGGGAGGCCTCTCTGGAAACACCATATATTTT.

This clonotype showed up just a few times. A much larger clone differs from this one at a single base, so this may be a read error. It is likely a read error, because the conserved phenylalanine at the end of the CDR3 is missing. V gene TRBV28 combines with J gene TRBJ2-7; 10 nucleotides match TRBD1. V was clipped by 6 bases and J by 2 bases; unmatched bases: 7. This CDR3 spans 15 amino acids. In germline, CDR1 is MDHEN, CDR2 SYDVKM. DNA for the CDR3: TGTGCCAGCAGGCCCCGGGACAGGGGCGCCTACGAGCAGTACCTC. Protein product: CASRPRDRGAYEQYL.

Ten or more counts support this clonotype. The V call is TRBV20-1, the J call TRBJ1-2; no definite D call. This CDR3 spans 13 amino acids. Germline lookup yields CDR1 DFQATT and CDR2 SNEGSKA (reference sequence). V was cut by 3 bases and J by 5 bases, with 13 bases left in between. This CDR3 is CSASGRGSYGYTF. CDR3 bases: TGCAGTGCTAGCGGCCGAGGTAGTTATGGCTACACCTTC.

On this clonotype itself: Likely a read error: the CDR3 ends without its conserved phenylalanine or tryptophan. This chain joins TRBV12-3 or TRBV12-4 and TRBJ1-5, with D unresolved. The CDR3 has 13 amino acids. Trimming took 6 bases from V and 5 from J, leaving 11 bases between them. This CDR3 reads CASSFRTDQPQHV. The CDR3 DNA is TGTGCCAGCAGCTTTCGCACTGATCAGCCCCAGCATGTT.

This clonotype came up many times. The chain employs TRBV6-1 and TRBJ2-7; D might be TRBD2 (6 bases). Per germline, CDR1 MNHNS and CDR2 SASEGT. V was shortened by 6 bases and J by 2 bases, with 11 bases between the two germline ends. The CDR3 has 13 amino acids. The CDR3 protein is CASRGPGAYEQYF. The CDR3 coding sequence is TGTGCCAGCAGGGGGCCGGGAGCCTACGAGCAGTACTTC.

The table lists this clonotype with many counts. The V call is TRBV12-3 or TRBV12-4, the J call TRBJ1-1; perhaps TRBD1 as D (6 bases). This CDR3 has 13 residues. Trimming shortened V by 0 bases and J by 5 bases, and 7 bases separated the two germline ends. The CDR3 bases are TGTGCCAGCAGTTTAGCCAGGGGAACTGAAGCTTTCTTT. Translated: CASSLARGTEAFF.

This clonotype was found many times. The rearrangement joins TRBV19 to TRBJ1-6; D unclear. Germline-derived CDR1 and CDR2 are LNHDA and SQIVND (reference sequence). The germline V and J ends were trimmed by 1 base and 8 bases, with 15 bases remaining between them. This CDR3 is built from 16 residues. CDR3 sequence: CASSIVGGRRDSPLHF. In DNA, the CDR3 is TGTGCCAGTAGTATAGTTGGAGGGCGAAGGGATTCACCCCTCCACTTT.

This chain joins TRBV20-1 and TRBJ1-6; possible D gene TRBD1, 6 bases. Germline-derived CDR1 and CDR2 are DFQATT and SNEGSKA (reference sequence). CDR3 size: 15 residues. V was cut by 3 bases and J by 4 bases, with 13 bases left in between. The CDR3 DNA is TGCAGTGCTAGGCCAACAGGGCAGTATAATTCACCCCTCCACTTT. This sequence encodes CSARPTGQYNSPLHF.

This clonotype has at least ten counts. This chain connects TRBV12-3 or TRBV12-4 to TRBJ2-7, with D hard to call. The CDR3 contains 13 residues. V lost 3 bases and J lost 0, with 6 bases in between. The CDR3 sequence: CASSLVSSYEQYF. The CDR3 DNA reads TGTGCCAGCAGTTTGGTGAGCTCCTACGAGCAGTACTTC.

The rearrangement links TRBV6-5 to TRBJ1-5; the D is unclear. V lost 4 bases to trimming and J lost 0 bases, with 7 bases between them. This CDR3 has 14 residues. CDR1 is MNHEY, CDR2 SVGAGI, per germline. CDR3 sequence reads: CASSWHFSNQPQHF. The CDR3 coding sequence is TGTGCCAGCAGTTGGCATTTTAGCAATCAGCCCCAGCATTTT.